The clone carrying this T cell receptor (beta chain) has just one count. Its target is unknown. This record belongs to a study of shared clonotypes between healthy human individuals. The study, taken as a whole, reports: In this cohort, only blood was sampled, and tissue repertoires likely differ. Despite large depth, sorted-subset datasets appeared incompletely sequenced.

Original analysis: With immunoSEQ giving junction-only sequences and no quality scores, filtering differed. Only in-frame clones appear in the TCRdb table, and some are missing; sequencing was by immunoSEQ multiplex PCR. V, J and clone size are taken as reported in that table, and D and trimming were inferred from the DNA itself. The repertoire includes 2 million to 2.5 million clones, roughly 90% of them detected once, and 0.37% sits in the top ten. CDR3 length equals 14 residues. V was pared by 5 bases and J by 3 bases, with 5 bases of the junction left unmatched. The V gene's germline CDR1 is KGHSH and CDR2 LQKENI.

This rearrangement joins TRBV18 to TRBJ2-7; 9 bases are a match to TRBD1. Material for sequencing was naive CD4+ T cells from PBMCs. Subset defined: CD45RA+ positively selected. The sequence came from a man in his late teens or twenties in good health. Some clones in this sample may be carry-over from other donors' samples. CDR3 region: CASSTGQGFYEQYF. CDR3 nucleotide sequence: TGTGCCAGCTCAACGGGACAGGGATTCTACGAGCAGTACTTC.